Presented here are 9 T cell receptor beta chains from one specimen sequenced in a study of control samples from healthy donors and cancer patients. Repertoires were generated with immunoSEQ multiplex PCR, while TCRdb's copy carries only in-frame clones and drops some. This table holds roughly 10,000 clones, more than 75% found once. The sample consisted of PBMCs. These receptors all come from a man between 60 and 75 years old with colorectal cancer.

This rearrangement joins TRBV28 to TRBJ2-5, with D possibly being TRBD1 or TRBD2 (6 bases each). Trimming removed 0 bases from V and 9 bases from J, with 23 bases in between. The CDR3 is made up of 17 amino acids. In germline, CDR1 is MDHEN, CDR2 SYDVKM. In DNA, the CDR3 is TGTGCCAGCAGTTTATGGGTCCTTCAGGGGCCGGGGGAGGCCCAGTACTTC. As protein: CASSLWVLQGPGEAQYF.

The CDR3 here is CASKAPGQRGLTDTQYF. The CDR3 region has the DNA TGTGCCAGCAAGGCCCCGGGCCAACGAGGGCTCACAGATACGCAGTATTTT. V gene TRBV2 combines with J gene TRBJ2-3; TRBD2 is a possible D gene (5 bases). The length of the CDR3 is 17 residues. The germline V and J ends were trimmed by 7 bases and 2 bases, with 22 bases remaining between them. Germline values: CDR1 SNHLY, CDR2 FYNNEI.

This clone was observed a single time. This rearrangement joins TRBV27 to TRBJ2-5, with TRBD2 matching over 8 bases. This CDR3 is 16 amino acids long. Germline V CDR1 and CDR2: MNHEY, SMNVEV (reference sequence). The J segment lost 4 bases and the V segment lost 5 bases, leaving 12 bases of the junction unmatched. The CDR3 sequence: CASSLQPGGAPETQYF. CDR3 DNA sequence: TGTGCCAGCAGTCTACAACCCGGGGGGGCCCCAGAGACCCAGTACTTC.

The rearrangement uses TRBV24-1 and TRBJ2-1; 10 positions match TRBD2. The CDR3 consists of 16 residues. Per germline, CDR1 KGHDR and CDR2 SFDVKD. V lost 4 bases, J lost 10 bases, and 12 bases stayed unmatched. DNA for the CDR3: TGTGCCACCAGTGACTTCTCCGAGCGGGGGGGCCGAGAGCAGTTCTTC. Translating gives CATSDFSERGGREQFF.

This sequence joins TRBV4-2 and TRBJ1-4; the D gene is possibly TRBD1 (6 bases). The CDR3 runs 15 residues. V gave up 4 bases and J gave up 8 bases, with 17 bases separating them. CDR1 is LGHNA, CDR2 YNFKEQ, per germline. CDR3 in DNA: TGTGCCAGCAGCCTCTACAGGGTCCTAAGCGAAAAACTGTTTTTT. It is translated as CASSLYRVLSEKLFF.

V usage is TRBV28 and J usage is TRBJ1-1; perhaps TRBD1 as D (6 bases). This CDR3 contains 12 residues. V was pared by 1 base and J by 8 bases, with 8 bases between. CDR1 is MDHEN, CDR2 SYDVKM, per germline. The CDR3 loop reads CASSLYDREAFF. The CDR3 region has the DNA TGTGCCAGCAGTTTATATGACAGGGAAGCTTTCTTT.

The chain is built from TRBV7-8 and TRBJ2-3, with D possibly matching TRBD2 (5 bases). Trimming stripped 8 bases from V and 4 bases from J, with 13 bases between. The V gene's germline CDR1 is SGHVS and CDR2 FQNEAQ. This CDR3 is built from 13 residues. CDR3 coding DNA: TGTGCCAGCGCGGCGGGTGGATCAGATACGCAGTATTTT. Translating gives CASAAGGSDTQYF.

The CDR3 sequence: CASSASRQGADAEQFF. Written as DNA, the CDR3 is TGTGCCAGCAGTGCCAGCCGACAGGGGGCGGATGCTGAGCAGTTCTTC. This rearrangement joins TRBV27 to TRBJ2-1; 10 positions agree with TRBD1. CDR3 length: 16 residues. V was pared by 5 bases and J by 9 bases, with 13 bases of the junction left unmatched. The germline gives CDR1 MNHEY, CDR2 SMNVEV (reference sequence).

V is TRBV24-1 and J is TRBJ2-2; 9 bases agree with TRBD1. With 3 bases clipped from V and 6 bases from J, the junction kept 4 bases outside the gene matches. The CDR3 covers 15 residues. CDR1 is KGHDR, CDR2 SFDVKD, per germline. The CDR3 spells CATSDGRTGAGELFF. The CDR3 nucleotides are TGTGCCACCAGTGATGGCCGGACAGGGGCCGGGGAGCTGTTTTTT.